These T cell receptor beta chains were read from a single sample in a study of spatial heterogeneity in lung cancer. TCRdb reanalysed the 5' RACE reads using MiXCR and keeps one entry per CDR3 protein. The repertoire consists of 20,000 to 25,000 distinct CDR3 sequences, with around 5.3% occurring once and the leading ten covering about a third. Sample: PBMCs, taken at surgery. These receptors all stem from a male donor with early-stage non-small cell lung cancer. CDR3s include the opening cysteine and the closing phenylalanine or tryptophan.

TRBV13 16 CASSFGLGGAKNIQYF
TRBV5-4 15 CASRFTGGINYGYTF
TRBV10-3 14 CAINPGQGTNEQFF
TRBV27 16 CASSLPGLAVSDTQYF
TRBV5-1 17 CASSPGLAGGRVETQYF
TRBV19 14 CASNPGAGPSPQHF
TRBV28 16 CASTWAGGKSYNEQFF
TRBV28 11 CASTSNYGYTF
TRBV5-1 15 CASSTTSGTTYEQYF
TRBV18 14 CASSPGRDTNEQFF
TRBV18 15 CASSPLPGSTDTQYF
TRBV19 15 CASSIGTSYAGELFF
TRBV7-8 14 CASSPQTGNSPLHF
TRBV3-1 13 CASSQAVIDTQYF
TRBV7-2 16 CASSLTGAAGQETQYF
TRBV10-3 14 CAISESLGENIQYF
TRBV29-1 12 CSVVGVVTEAFF
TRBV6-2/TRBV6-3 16 CASTSLAGGSYNEQFF
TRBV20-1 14 CSARTSGRRETQYF
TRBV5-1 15 CASSSGQGGFNEQFF
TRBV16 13 CASSHVLGNEQFF
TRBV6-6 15 CASTPSGGPQETQYF
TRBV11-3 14 CASSFNRGADTQYF
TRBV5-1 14 CASSGPAENTEAFF
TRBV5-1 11 CASSLTNEQFF
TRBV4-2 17 CASSQDGGDYSGNTIYF
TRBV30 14 CASSIREGNRELFF
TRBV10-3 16 CAISDPAGSSTDTQYF
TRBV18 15 CASSPPETGQETQYF
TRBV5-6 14 CASSSGTGVETQYF
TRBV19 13 CASRGLGNQPPHF
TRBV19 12 CASSRSEGQAFF
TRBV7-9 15 CASSPPGTSSLEQYF
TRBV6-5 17 CASSYSALAGRYNEQFF
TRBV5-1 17 CASSLGLAGGTTDTQYF
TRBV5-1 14 CASSLTGQGNEQFF
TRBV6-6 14 CASSRDTNSYEQYF
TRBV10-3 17 CAIRDPTGIEKPYEQYF
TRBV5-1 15 CASSYELKSSYEQYF
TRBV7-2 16 CASKTGPLGGTDTQYF
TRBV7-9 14 CASSPDGLNSPLHF
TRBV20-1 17 CSARDLSRGGRTDTQYF
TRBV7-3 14 CASSMGAGPGTQYF
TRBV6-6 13 CASFGGAYNEQFF